This TCR beta chain emerged from a study of blood T cell repertoires in COVID-19. Study-wide background: The United States, Italy and Spain supplied acute and convalescent COVID-19 samples.

The CDR3 covers 11 residues. V lost 0 bases and J 8 bases, leaving 5 bases between the germline ends. Per the germline V gene, CDR1 is SGHDT and CDR2 is YYEEEE. TCRdb keeps only in-frame clones here, not all; method: immunoSEQ multiplex PCR. The table includes roughly 200,000 clones, under 90% detected once. The sequence was obtained from a woman younger than 45 with acute COVID-19. The chain recombines TRBV5-6 with TRBJ1-1; D unresolved. What was sequenced was PBMCs or T cells enriched from blood (not recorded which). CDR3 DNA sequence: TGTGCCAGCAGCTTGGGGAGGGAAGCTTTCTTT. The encoded protein is CASSLGREAFF.